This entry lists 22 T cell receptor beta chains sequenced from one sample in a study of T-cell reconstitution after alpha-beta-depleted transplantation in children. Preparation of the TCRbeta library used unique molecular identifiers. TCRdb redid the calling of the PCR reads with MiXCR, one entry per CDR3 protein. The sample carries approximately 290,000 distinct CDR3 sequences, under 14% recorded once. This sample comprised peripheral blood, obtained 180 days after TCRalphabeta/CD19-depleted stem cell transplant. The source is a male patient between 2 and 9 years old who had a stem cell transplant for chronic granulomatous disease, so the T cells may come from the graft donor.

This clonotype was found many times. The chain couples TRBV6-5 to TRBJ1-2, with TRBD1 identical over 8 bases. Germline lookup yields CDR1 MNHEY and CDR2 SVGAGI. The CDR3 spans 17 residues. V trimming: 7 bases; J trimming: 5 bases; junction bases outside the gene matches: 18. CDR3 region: CASTGGALQGALYGYTF. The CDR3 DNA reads TGTGCCAGCACGGGCGGGGCCCTCCAGGGGGCTTTGTATGGCTACACCTTC.

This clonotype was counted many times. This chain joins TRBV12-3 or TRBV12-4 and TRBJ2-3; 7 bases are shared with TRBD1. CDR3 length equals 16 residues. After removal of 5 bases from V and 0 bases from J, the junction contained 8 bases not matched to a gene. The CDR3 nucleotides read TGTGCCAGCAGTCTACGGGACAGACCTAGCACAGATACGCAGTATTTT. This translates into CASSLRDRPSTDTQYF.

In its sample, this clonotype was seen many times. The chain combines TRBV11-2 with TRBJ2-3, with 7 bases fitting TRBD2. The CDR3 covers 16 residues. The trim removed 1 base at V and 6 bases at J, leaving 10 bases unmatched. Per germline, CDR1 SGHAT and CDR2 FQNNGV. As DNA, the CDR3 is TGTGCCAGCAGCTTAGTGGTCAGCGGGGTGGCGGATACGCAGTATTTT. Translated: CASSLVVSGVADTQYF.

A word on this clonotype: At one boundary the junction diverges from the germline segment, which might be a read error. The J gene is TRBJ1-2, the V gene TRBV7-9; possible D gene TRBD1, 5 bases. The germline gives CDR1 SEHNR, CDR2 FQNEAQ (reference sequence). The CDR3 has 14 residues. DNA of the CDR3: TGTGCCAGCAGCTCCTTCCAGGGAGGGTATGGCTACACGTTC. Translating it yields CASSSFQGGYGYTF.

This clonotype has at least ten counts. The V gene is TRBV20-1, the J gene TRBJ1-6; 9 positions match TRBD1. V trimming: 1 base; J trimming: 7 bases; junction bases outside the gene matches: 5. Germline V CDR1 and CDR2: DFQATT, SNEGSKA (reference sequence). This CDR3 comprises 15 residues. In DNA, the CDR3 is TGCAGTGCTAGAGTAGGGGGGACAGGGAATTCACCCCTCCACTTT. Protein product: CSARVGGTGNSPLHF.

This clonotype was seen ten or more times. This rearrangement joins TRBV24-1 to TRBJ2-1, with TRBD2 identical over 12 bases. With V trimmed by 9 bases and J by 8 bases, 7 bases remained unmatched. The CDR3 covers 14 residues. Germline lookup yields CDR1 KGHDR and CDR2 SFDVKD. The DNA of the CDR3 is TGTGCCACCCAGACTAGCGGGAGTGGCGATGAGCAGTTCTTC. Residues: CATQTSGSGDEQFF.

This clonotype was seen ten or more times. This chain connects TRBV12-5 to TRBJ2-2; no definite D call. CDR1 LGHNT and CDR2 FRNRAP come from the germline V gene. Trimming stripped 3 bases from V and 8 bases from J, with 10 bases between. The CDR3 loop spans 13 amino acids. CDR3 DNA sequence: TGTGCTAGTGGTTTCCCCTTGGGTGGGGAGCTGTTTTTT. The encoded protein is CASGFPLGGELFF.

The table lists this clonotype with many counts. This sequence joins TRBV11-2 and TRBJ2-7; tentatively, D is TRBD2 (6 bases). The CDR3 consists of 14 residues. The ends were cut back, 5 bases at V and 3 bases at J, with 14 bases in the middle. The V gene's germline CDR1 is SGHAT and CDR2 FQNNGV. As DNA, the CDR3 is TGTGCCAGCAGCCCGGGGGTTGGGGGCTACGAGCAGTACTTC. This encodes CASSPGVGGYEQYF.

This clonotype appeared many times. The CDR3 loop reads CATSQRYGLIYEQYF. CDR3 DNA: TGTGCCACCAGTCAACGCTACGGACTAATATACGAGCAGTACTTC. V usage is TRBV24-1 and J usage is TRBJ2-7, with D perhaps TRBD2 (6 bases). V lost 6 bases and J lost 4, with 18 bases in between. The germline gives CDR1 KGHDR, CDR2 SFDVKD. The CDR3 spans 15 residues.

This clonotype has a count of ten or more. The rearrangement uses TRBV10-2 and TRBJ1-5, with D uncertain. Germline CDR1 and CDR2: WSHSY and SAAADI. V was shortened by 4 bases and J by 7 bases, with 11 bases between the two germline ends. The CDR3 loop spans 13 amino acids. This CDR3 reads CASSGSGGQPQHF. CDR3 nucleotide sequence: TGCGCCAGCAGTGGGTCAGGTGGCCAGCCCCAGCATTTT.

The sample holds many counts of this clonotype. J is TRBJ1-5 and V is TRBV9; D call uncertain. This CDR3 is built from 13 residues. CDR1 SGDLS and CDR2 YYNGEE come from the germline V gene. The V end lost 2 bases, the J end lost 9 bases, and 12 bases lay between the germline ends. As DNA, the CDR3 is TGTGCCAGCAGCGTGGACCAGTATCGGCCCCAGCATTTT. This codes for CASSVDQYRPQHF.

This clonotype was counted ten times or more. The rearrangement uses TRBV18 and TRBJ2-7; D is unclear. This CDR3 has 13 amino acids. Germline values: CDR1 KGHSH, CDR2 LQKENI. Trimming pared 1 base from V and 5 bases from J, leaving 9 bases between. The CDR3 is CASSPQGVHEQYF. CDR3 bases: TGTGCCAGCTCACCACAGGGCGTCCACGAGCAGTACTTC.

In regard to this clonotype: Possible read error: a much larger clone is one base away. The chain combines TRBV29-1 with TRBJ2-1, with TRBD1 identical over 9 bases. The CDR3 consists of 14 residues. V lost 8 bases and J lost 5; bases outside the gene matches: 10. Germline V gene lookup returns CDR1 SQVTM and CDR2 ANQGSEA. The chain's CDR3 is CSLLDRGSHNEQFF. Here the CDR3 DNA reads TGCAGCCTTTTGGACAGGGGTTCCCACAATGAGCAGTTCTTC.

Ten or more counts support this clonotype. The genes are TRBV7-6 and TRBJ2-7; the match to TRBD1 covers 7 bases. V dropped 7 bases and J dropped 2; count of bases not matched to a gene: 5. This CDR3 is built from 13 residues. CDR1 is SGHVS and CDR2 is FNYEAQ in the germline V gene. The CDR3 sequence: CASTSGQTYEQYF. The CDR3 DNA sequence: TGTGCCAGCACATCGGGACAGACCTACGAGCAGTACTTC.

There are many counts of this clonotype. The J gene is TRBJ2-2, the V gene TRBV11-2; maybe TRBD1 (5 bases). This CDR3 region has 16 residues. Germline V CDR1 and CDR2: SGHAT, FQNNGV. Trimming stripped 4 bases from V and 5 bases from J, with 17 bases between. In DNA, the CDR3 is TGTGCCAGCAGCTGGGGCCTGGGTAGTAGAACCGGGGAGCTGTTTTTT. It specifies CASSWGLGSRTGELFF.

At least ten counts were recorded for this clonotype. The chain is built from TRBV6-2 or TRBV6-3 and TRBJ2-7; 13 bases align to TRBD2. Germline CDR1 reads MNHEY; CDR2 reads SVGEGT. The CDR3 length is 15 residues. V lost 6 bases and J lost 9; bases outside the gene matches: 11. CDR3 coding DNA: TGTGCCAGCAGCCTAGGGGGACTAGCGGGATCGCGGCAGTACTTC. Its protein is CASSLGGLAGSRQYF.

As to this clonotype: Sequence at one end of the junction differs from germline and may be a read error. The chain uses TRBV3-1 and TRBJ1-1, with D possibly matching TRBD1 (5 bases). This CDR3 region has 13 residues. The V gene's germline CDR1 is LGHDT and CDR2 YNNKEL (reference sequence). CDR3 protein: CASCQGAPGPPFF. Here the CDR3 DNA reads TGTGCCAGCTGCCAAGGGGCCCCTGGACCACCTTTCTTT.

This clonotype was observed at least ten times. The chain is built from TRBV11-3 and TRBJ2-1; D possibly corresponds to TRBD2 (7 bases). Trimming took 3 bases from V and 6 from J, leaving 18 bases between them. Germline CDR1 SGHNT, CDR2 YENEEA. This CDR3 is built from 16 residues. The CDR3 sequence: CASSFRGGGPGNEQFF. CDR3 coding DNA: TGTGCCAGCAGCTTCCGTGGGGGGGGGCCCGGCAATGAGCAGTTCTTC.

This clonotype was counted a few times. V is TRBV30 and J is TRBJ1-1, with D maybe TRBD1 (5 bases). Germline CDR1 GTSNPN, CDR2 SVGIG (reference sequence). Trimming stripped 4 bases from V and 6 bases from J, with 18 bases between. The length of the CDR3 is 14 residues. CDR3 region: CAWKSRGQGAEAFF. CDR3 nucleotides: TGTGCCTGGAAAAGCCGCGGGCAGGGCGCTGAAGCTTTCTTT.

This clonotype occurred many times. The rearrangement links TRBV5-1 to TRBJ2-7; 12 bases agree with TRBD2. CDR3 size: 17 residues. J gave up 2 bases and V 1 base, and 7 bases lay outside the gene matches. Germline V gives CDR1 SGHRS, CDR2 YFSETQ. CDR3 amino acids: CASSLLTSGSFPYEQYF. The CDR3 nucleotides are TGCGCCAGCAGCTTGTTGACTAGCGGGAGTTTTCCCTACGAGCAGTACTTC.

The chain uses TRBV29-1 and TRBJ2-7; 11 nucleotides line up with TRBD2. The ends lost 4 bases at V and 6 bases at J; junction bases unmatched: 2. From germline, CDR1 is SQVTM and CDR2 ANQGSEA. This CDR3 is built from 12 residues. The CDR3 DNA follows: TGCAGCGTTGTTCTAGCGGGGGGCGAGCAGTACTTC. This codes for CSVVLAGGEQYF.

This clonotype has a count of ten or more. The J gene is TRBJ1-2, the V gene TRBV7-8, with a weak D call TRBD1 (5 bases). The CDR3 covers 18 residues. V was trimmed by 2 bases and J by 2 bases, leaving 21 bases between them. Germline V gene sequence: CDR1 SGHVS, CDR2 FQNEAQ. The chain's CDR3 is CASSLLRGRAQGNYGYTF. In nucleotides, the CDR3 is TGTGCCAGCAGCTTATTAAGGGGCAGGGCCCAGGGAAACTATGGCTACACCTTC. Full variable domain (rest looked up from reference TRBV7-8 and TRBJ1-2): GAGVSQSPRYKVAKRGQDVALRCDPISGHVSLFWYQQALGQGPEFLTYFQNEAQLDKSGLPSDRFFAERPEGSVSTLKIQRTQQEDSAVYLCASSLLRGRAQGNYGYTFGSGTRLTVV.